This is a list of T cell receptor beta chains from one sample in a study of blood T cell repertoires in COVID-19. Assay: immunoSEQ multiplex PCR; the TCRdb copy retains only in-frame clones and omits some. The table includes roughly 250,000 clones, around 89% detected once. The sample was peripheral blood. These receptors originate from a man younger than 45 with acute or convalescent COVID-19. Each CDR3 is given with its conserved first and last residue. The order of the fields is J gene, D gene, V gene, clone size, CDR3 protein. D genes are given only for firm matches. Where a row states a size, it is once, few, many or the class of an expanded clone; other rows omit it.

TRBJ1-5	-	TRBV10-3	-	CAISESVGGGNQPQHF
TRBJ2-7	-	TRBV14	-	CASSPDSPLFYEQYF
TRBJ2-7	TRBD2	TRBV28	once	CASIPGTSFFEQYF
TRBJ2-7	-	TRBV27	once	CASSLSRGGGSYEQYF
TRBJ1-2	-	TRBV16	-	CASSQSFQGGGYGYTF
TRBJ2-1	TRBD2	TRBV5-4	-	CATGLAGVDNEQFF
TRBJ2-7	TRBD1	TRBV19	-	CASSNRDRGEQYF
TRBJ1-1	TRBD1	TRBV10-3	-	CAISEPGTDKMNTEAFF
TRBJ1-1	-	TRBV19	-	CASSIRVARSTEAFF
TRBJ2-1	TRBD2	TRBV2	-	CASDGSGGGNEQFF
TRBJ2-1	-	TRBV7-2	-	CASSFRRGLNEQFF
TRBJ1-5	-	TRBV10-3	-	CAISEGVSSNQPQHF
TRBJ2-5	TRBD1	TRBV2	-	CASSERQGAETQYF
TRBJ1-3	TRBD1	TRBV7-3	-	CASSLQGDSGNTIYF
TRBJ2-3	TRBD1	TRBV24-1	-	CATSDPGQGSGTDTQYF